This T cell receptor (beta chain) was identified during a study of T cell clonality in common variable immunodeficiency. Points from the study as a whole: Common variable immunodeficiency TCR beta sequences reportedly had fewer deletions and N-nucleotide insertions.

The CDR3 covers 15 residues. The germline gives CDR1 MGHRA, CDR2 YSYEKL. The germline V and J ends were trimmed by 0 bases and 3 bases, with 12 bases remaining between them. This clone was found many times. The antigen is unknown. The CDR3 end falls 3 residues outside the read, so it is completed with the germline J gene. Assay: immunoSEQ multiplex PCR; the TCRdb copy retains only in-frame clones and omits some. This sample has approximately 30,000 clones, each found more than once. The sample taken for sequencing was peripheral blood mononuclear cells. The clonotype originates from a human donor with common variable immunodeficiency. The rearrangement joins TRBV4-1 to TRBJ2-7; possible D gene TRBD1, 6 bases. Incomplete CDR3 DNA: TGCGCCAGCAGCCAAGATATCGGGACAATCTACGAG. It specifies CASSQDIGTIYE. The entire CDR3 protein is CASSQDIGTIYEQYF.